This is a list of T cell receptor beta chains from one sample in a study of control samples from healthy donors and cancer patients. Assay: immunoSEQ multiplex PCR; the TCRdb copy retains only in-frame clones and omits some. The sample lists about 140,000 clones; 94% were seen once. Material for sequencing was blood. The receptor source for this set is a middle-aged man in good health. The CDR3 runs from the conserved cysteine through the conserved F or W. D genes are given only for firm matches. Not all rows give a size; the values are once, few, many and, for expanded clones, a class.

CASRDSSYEQYF | TGTGCCAGCCGTGACAGCTCCTACGAGCAGTACTTC | NA | TRBV2 | NA | TRBJ2-7
CASSPWQQGGKNIQYF | TGTGCCAGCAGTCCATGGCAACAGGGCGGTAAAAACATTCAGTACTTC | NA | TRBV27 | NA | TRBJ2-4
CASSAGEFGYEQYF | TGTGCCAGCAGCGCAGGGGAGTTTGGCTACGAGCAGTACTTC | NA | TRBV13 | NA | TRBJ2-7
CASSLRRTSGGGEQFF | TGTGCCAGCAGCTTACGGAGGACTAGCGGGGGTGGTGAGCAGTTCTTC | once | TRBV13 | TRBD2 | TRBJ2-1
CASSYSGTTYF | TGTGCCAGCAGTTACTCCGGGACTACGTACTTC | NA | TRBV6-2/TRBV6-3 | TRBD2 | TRBJ2-5
CASSLQGAAYNEQFF | TGCGCCAGCAGCCTACAGGGGGCGGCTTACAATGAGCAGTTCTTC | NA | TRBV4-1 | TRBD1 | TRBJ2-1
CASSVQGDEQFF | TGTGCCAGTAGTGTACAGGGAGATGAGCAGTTCTTC | NA | TRBV19 | NA | TRBJ2-1
CASSPAGRGSTEAFF | TGTGCCAGCAGTCCGGCGGGGAGGGGGTCCACTGAAGCTTTCTTT | once | TRBV28 | NA | TRBJ1-1
CASSNPRERGASETQYF | TGTGCCAGCAGCAACCCGAGGGAGCGGGGGGCTAGTGAGACCCAGTACTTC | NA | TRBV9 | TRBD2 | TRBJ2-5
CASSVAGFGELFF | TGCGCCAGCAGTGTTGCCGGGTTCGGGGAGCTGTTTTTT | NA | TRBV10-1 | NA | TRBJ2-2
CASSPLSGQGHYEQYF | TGTGCCAGCAGCCCCCTATCGGGACAGGGACACTACGAGCAGTACTTC | NA | TRBV13 | TRBD1 | TRBJ2-7
CASSQGGGPNEQFF | TGCGCCAGCAGCCAGGGCGGGGGACCGAATGAGCAGTTCTTC | NA | TRBV4-1 | TRBD2 | TRBJ2-1
CASSDRGNTEAFF | TGTGCCAGTAGCGACAGGGGGAACACTGAAGCTTTCTTT | NA | TRBV19 | TRBD1 | TRBJ1-1
CASSRQGMSTEAFF | TGTGCCAGCAGTAGACAGGGGATGAGCACTGAAGCTTTCTTT | NA | TRBV6-1 | TRBD1 | TRBJ1-1
CASSATGSDTGELFF | TGTGCCAGCTCCGCGACAGGGTCGGACACCGGGGAGCTGTTTTTT | NA | TRBV25-1 | TRBD1 | TRBJ2-2
CASSQSRDNEQFF | TGCGCCAGCAGCCAAAGCCGCGACAATGAGCAGTTCTTC | NA | TRBV5-1 | NA | TRBJ2-1
CASSLEGTGQFF | TGCGCCAGCAGCTTGGAAGGGACAGGGCAGTTCTTC | NA | TRBV5-1 | TRBD1 | TRBJ2-1
CASSATGGTGEQYF | TGTGCCAGCAGTGCCACAGGGGGCACGGGCGAGCAGTACTTC | once | TRBV27 | TRBD1 | TRBJ2-7
CATSDDRTRDTGELFF | TGTGCCACCAGTGATGACCGGACTAGGGACACCGGGGAGCTGTTTTTT | NA | TRBV24-1 | TRBD2 | TRBJ2-2
CASSQDALQRAGTEAFF | TGTGCCAGCAGCCAAGATGCCCTACAGCGGGCGGGCACTGAAGCTTTCTTT | NA | TRBV14 | NA | TRBJ1-1
CASSPGGATGELFF | TGTGCCAGCAGCCCCGGGGGTGCCACCGGGGAGCTGTTTTTT | NA | TRBV9 | NA | TRBJ2-2
CASSSGLAGIGTDTQYF | TGCGCCAGCAGCTCGGGACTAGCGGGGATCGGCACAGATACGCAGTATTTT | NA | TRBV5-1 | TRBD2 | TRBJ2-3
CASSSSSRLAGADEQFF | TGTGCCAGCAGCTCGTCGTCAAGGCTAGCGGGAGCTGATGAGCAGTTCTTC | few | TRBV7-9 | TRBD2 | TRBJ2-1
CASSLGTGGFGYTF | TGTGCCAGCAGCTTAGGGACAGGGGGCTTTGGCTACACCTTC | NA | TRBV11-2 | TRBD1 | TRBJ1-2
CASSYITRGDQFF | TGTGCCAGCAGCTACATTACTCGGGGAGACCAGTTCTTC | few | TRBV7-9 | NA | TRBJ2-1
CASSFGESSYEQYF | TGTGCCAGCAGTTTCGGCGAGAGCTCCTACGAGCAGTACTTC | NA | TRBV28 | NA | TRBJ2-7
CATAGGLGNQPQHF | TGTGCCACCGCAGGGGGCTTGGGCAATCAGCCCCAGCATTTT | once | TRBV24-1 | TRBD1 | TRBJ1-5
CASSPGPNQPQHF | TGTGCCAGCAGCCCGGGCCCCAATCAGCCCCAGCATTTT | NA | TRBV11-2 | NA | TRBJ1-5
CASTGLASEQYF | TGTGCCAGTACTGGACTAGCGAGCGAGCAGTACTTC | NA | TRBV2 | TRBD2 | TRBJ2-7
CASSFGDTEAFF | TGTGCCAGCAGCTTCGGGGACACTGAAGCTTTCTTT | NA | TRBV7-9 | NA | TRBJ1-1
CASSLDWEGETQYF | TGTGCCAGCAGCCTAGACTGGGAGGGTGAGACCCAGTACTTC | NA | TRBV7-9 | TRBD2 | TRBJ2-5
CASSYPSGELFF | TGTGCCAGCAGTTACCCGAGCGGGGAGCTGTTTTTT | once | TRBV6-2/TRBV6-3 | NA | TRBJ2-2
CASSLMGSGLGGELFF | TGTGCCAGCAGCTTGATGGGGTCGGGCTTAGGAGGGGAGCTGTTTTTT | NA | TRBV5-4 | NA | TRBJ2-2
CASSPDGSYEQYF | TGTGCCAGCTCACCCGACGGGTCCTACGAGCAGTACTTC | NA | TRBV18 | NA | TRBJ2-7